This TCR beta chain was documented in a study of OX40 agonist ivuxolimab in advanced cancers. Generated by immunoSEQ multiplex PCR, the TCRdb table keeps only in-frame clones and is missing some. The data contain about 42,000 clones, 75% to 90% of them singletons. This receptor was obtained from an adult with an advanced solid tumor such as melanoma, head and neck, liver or kidney cancer. Sample: CD4+ or CD8+ T cells sorted from blood, taken in a trial of the OX40 agonist ivuxolimab.

CDR3 DNA sequence: TGTGCCAGCTCGACAAGGGGGGGCAATGAGCAGTTCTTC. Its protein product is CASSTRGGNEQFF. V and J are TRBV6-4 and TRBJ2-1, with D perhaps matching TRBD2 (7 bases). Trimming took off 8 bases at V and 6 bases at J, with 14 bases between the two ends. Germline V CDR1 and CDR2: MRHNA, SNTAGT. The CDR3 has 13 amino acids.